The T cell receptor (beta chain) described here comes from a study of T cells after yellow fever vaccination. Overall study results and limits: Abundant clonotypes (contaminants from the bulk population) could be present in FACS-sorted repertoires. Overall, a small share of clonotypes was seen in both CD4 and CD8 compartments. At around 95% for CD4 and about 88% for CD8, most primary-vaccination clones showed up again after the booster. The secondary response peaked faster, at day 5 versus 15, but was weaker.

Each CDR3 protein gets one entry after TCRdb re-called the 5' RACE reads with MiXCR. The profile shows tens of thousands of distinct CDR3 sequences, 6% to 7.5% of them singletons. This clonotype is labeled as medium-sized. What it recognizes is unknown. The clonotype was recovered from a man under 40 who received the YFV17D yellow fever vaccine. The specimen was CD8+ T cells sorted from PBMCs, collected 15 days after the yellow fever booster vaccination.

CDR3 sequence: CASSLGLPPNEAFF. The CDR3 DNA reads as TGTGCCAGCAGCTTAGGGCTTCCACCCAACGAAGCTTTCTTT. The chain joins TRBV7-2 to TRBJ1-1; D is ambiguous. V lost 1 base, J lost 8 bases, and 14 bases lay in between. This CDR3 has 14 residues. The V gene's germline CDR1 is SGHTA and CDR2 FQGNSA.